This note documents a single T cell receptor beta chain sequence. This sample is drawn from a study of blood T cells in healthy people across ages. A second PCR of about 6 to 11 cycles used a sample-barcoded 5' primer and a J-beta primer mix. One entry per CDR3 protein, called by TCRdb with MiXCR from the 5' RACE reads. The table lists some 1,800,000 distinct CDR3 sequences, about 39% of them singletons. V dropped 0 bases and J dropped 0 bases, with 10 bases sitting between them. The CDR3 consists of 16 residues. CDR1 and CDR2 (germline): SGHRS, YFSETQ. The TCR comes from a human donor in good health. This rearrangement joins TRBV5-1 to TRBJ2-1; D call uncertain. The sample taken for sequencing was blood. CDR3: CASSLDAGSSYNEQFF. The CDR3 coding sequence is TGCGCCAGCAGCTTGGACGCAGGCAGCTCCTACAATGAGCAGTTCTTC.